Presented here are 21 T cell receptor beta chains from one specimen sequenced in a study of T cells in Graves' hyperthyroidism and ophthalmopathy. The investigators amplified TCR beta CDR3 regions from RNA transcripts. Carried out on the TCR CDR3, a first-round RT-PCR used the HTBI primer set. TCRdb used MiXCR to reprocess the multiplex PCR reads, holding one entry per CDR3 protein. The data contain hundreds of thousands of distinct CDR3 sequences, around 13% of them singletons. Sequenced material: blood. The origin of the receptors is a woman in her late teens or twenties with Graves' hyperthyroidism.

The rearrangement links TRBV20-1 to TRBJ2-3; TRBD1 might be the D (6 bases). This CDR3 spans 13 amino acids. The V end lost 1 base, the J end lost 9 bases, and 14 bases lay between the germline ends. Germline values: CDR1 DFQATT, CDR2 SNEGSKA (reference sequence). The CDR3 DNA is TGCAGTGCTAGAGTCGGGACACCTTCCACGCAGTATTTT. Its protein product is CSARVGTPSTQYF.

This clonotype was seen ten or more times. The DNA for the CDR3 is TGTGCCAGCAGCTCTCCGGGACTAGCGGGTAGTCAAGATGGCCCCTACAATGAGCAGTTCTTC. This encodes CASSSPGLAGSQDGPYNEQFF. The chain uses TRBV11-3 and TRBJ2-1, with TRBD2 matching 12 bases. There are 21 residues in the CDR3. Germline-derived CDR1 and CDR2 are SGHNT and YENEEA. Trimming removed 4 bases from V and 2 bases from J; junction bases left unmatched: 18.

There are a few counts of this clonotype. The chain couples TRBV7-9 to TRBJ2-7; D is perhaps TRBD1 (5 bases). Germline CDR1 and CDR2: SEHNR and FQNEAQ (reference sequence). V shed 5 bases and J shed 4 bases, with 12 bases lying between them. The CDR3 contains 13 residues. CDR3 region: CASSLGHGYEQYF. CDR3 nucleotide sequence: TGTGCCAGCAGCCTCGGACACGGATACGAGCAGTACTTC.

This clonotype was seen more than once but under ten times. This chain links TRBV4-1 with TRBJ2-3; TRBD2 agrees at 11 bases. The germline gives CDR1 MGHRA, CDR2 YSYEKL. The CDR3 loop spans 17 amino acids. V trimming: 0 bases; J trimming: 5 bases; junction bases outside the gene matches: 7. The DNA of the CDR3 is TGCGCCAGCAGCCAAGAATATAGCGGGAGGGCTGTAGATACGCAGTATTTT. Amino acid sequence: CASSQEYSGRAVDTQYF.

The chain employs TRBV7-3 and TRBJ2-2, with 10 bases matching TRBD1. J gave up 5 bases and V 5 bases, and 11 bases lay outside the gene matches. There are 17 residues in the CDR3. The germline V gene encodes CDR1 SGHTA and CDR2 FQGTGA. CDR3 nucleotides: TGTGCCAGCAGCCCGAGCGGGGGACAGGGGCGGACCGGGGAGCTGTTTTTT. It encodes CASSPSGGQGRTGELFF.

This clonotype was counted ten times or more. The chain couples TRBV7-6 to TRBJ2-3; D unresolved. Germline V lookup: CDR1 SGHVS, CDR2 FNYEAQ. Trimming removed 10 bases at V and 3 bases at J, with 17 bases between. The CDR3 totals 14 residues. The chain's CDR3 is CATTLNKGTDTQYF. CDR3 coding DNA: TGTGCCACCACCCTTAATAAGGGAACAGATACGCAGTATTTT.

In its sample, this clonotype was seen many times. The V call is TRBV4-1, the J call TRBJ2-1, with TRBD1 matching 8 bases. Germline trimming cut 6 bases from V and 12 bases from J; bases unmatched to any gene: 13. CDR1 is MGHRA and CDR2 is YSYEKL in the germline V gene. The CDR3 spans 14 residues. This CDR3 reads CASSLGQGPRWQFF. DNA for the CDR3: TGCGCCAGCAGTCTCGGACAGGGCCCCCGGTGGCAGTTCTTC.

The gene calls are TRBV10-2 and TRBJ2-7; D is possibly TRBD1 or TRBD2 (7 bases each). Per the germline V gene, CDR1 is WSHSY and CDR2 is SAAADI. The germline V and J ends were trimmed by 8 bases and 1 base, with 24 bases remaining between them. The CDR3 has 17 residues. The CDR3, as DNA: TGCGCCAGCCGACCGGGGGCAGGGGGAGGGGAATCCTACGAGCAGTACTTC. As protein: CASRPGAGGGESYEQYF.

This clonotype occurred many times. V and J are TRBV30 and TRBJ2-1; 10 bases fit TRBD1. The V gene's germline CDR1 is GTSNPN and CDR2 SVGIG (reference sequence). The CDR3 loop spans 16 amino acids. Trimming took 0 bases from V and 5 from J; bases not matched to a gene: 7. The CDR3, as DNA: TGTGCCTGGAGTGTGGGAGGGACAGGGGCGAACAATGAGCAGTTCTTC. Encoded protein: CAWSVGGTGANNEQFF.

This clonotype appeared many times. The J gene is TRBJ2-1, the V gene TRBV18; the match to TRBD2 covers 7 bases. CDR1 and CDR2 from the germline V gene are KGHSH and LQKENI. This CDR3 contains 15 residues. The ends lost 6 bases at V and 4 bases at J; junction bases unmatched: 9. The CDR3 spells CASSAGLGSYNEQFF. The CDR3 DNA is TGTGCCAGCTCCGCAGGACTAGGATCTTACAATGAGCAGTTCTTC.

This sequence joins TRBV9 and TRBJ2-1; weak D call: TRBD1 (6 bases). Looked up from germline, CDR1 is SGDLS and CDR2 is YYNGEE. V was shortened by 0 bases and J by 9 bases, with 16 bases between the two germline ends. This CDR3 is 15 amino acids long. The CDR3 loop is CASSVGDEGHIEQFF. DNA for the CDR3: TGTGCCAGCAGCGTAGGAGACGAGGGACATATTGAGCAGTTCTTC. Complete variable domain (other parts from reference TRBV9 and TRBJ2-1): DSGVTQTPKHLITATGQRVTLRCSPRSGDLSVYWYQQSLDQGLQFLIQYYNGEERAKGNILERFSAQQFPDLHSELNLSSLELGDSALYFCASSVGDEGHIEQFFGPGTRLTVL.

In its sample, this clonotype was seen many times. The chain uses TRBV19 and TRBJ2-5, with TRBD2 identical over 7 bases. Germline assignment: CDR1 LNHDA and CDR2 SQIVND (reference sequence). Unmatched junction bases numbered 9, after V lost 4 bases and J lost 7 bases. The CDR3 is 14 amino acids. CDR3 coding DNA: TGTGCCAGTAGTACGACGAGGACTAGAGGGACCCAGTACTTC. Protein product: CASSTTRTRGTQYF. Supplemented by reference TRBV19 and TRBJ2-5, the full variable domain reads DGGITQSPKYLFRKEGQNVTLSCEQNLNHDAMYWYRQDPGQGLRLIYYSQIVNDFQKGDIAEGYSVSREKKESFPLTVTSAQKNPTAFYLCASSTTRTRGTQYFGPGTRLLVL.

The CDR3: CASSLAITRDRGTDTQYF. CDR3 nucleotide sequence: TGTGCCAGCAGCTTAGCCATTACCCGGGACAGGGGTACAGATACGCAGTATTTT. This rearrangement joins TRBV7-9 to TRBJ2-3, with 10 bases matching TRBD1. The V and J ends lost 0 bases and 3 bases, in that order; junction bases with no gene match: 9. CDR1 and CDR2 from the germline V gene are SEHNR and FQNEAQ (reference sequence). The length of the CDR3 is 18 residues.

The chain carries TRBV11-3 and TRBJ2-1, with 7 bases identical to TRBD2. J was trimmed by 3 bases and V by 3 bases; bases with no gene match: 8. Germline CDR1 is SGHNT and CDR2 is YENEEA. This CDR3 has 16 amino acids. In nucleotides, the CDR3 is TGTGCCAGCAGCTTTGGAGCGGGATCCCTCTACAATGAGCAGTTCTTC. The encoded protein is CASSFGAGSLYNEQFF.

At least ten counts were recorded for this clonotype. The chain carries TRBV11-2 and TRBJ2-3, with a possible D match to TRBD2 (5 bases). This CDR3 is 13 amino acids long. Germline loops: CDR1 SGHAT, CDR2 FQNNGV. V lost 4 bases and J lost 1, with 6 bases in between. CDR3 in amino acids: CASSWRGTDTQYF. The CDR3 region has the DNA TGTGCCAGCAGCTGGCGGGGCACAGATACGCAGTATTTT.

This clonotype has at least ten counts. The chain employs TRBV24-1 and TRBJ1-5; D is undetermined. The CDR3 is 19 amino acids. Trimming took off 8 bases at V and 0 bases at J, with 25 bases between the two ends. CDR1 KGHDR and CDR2 SFDVKD come from the germline V gene. In DNA form, the CDR3 reads TGTGCCACCACCGGTATGTGGGTCCGGATGGGATATAGCAATCAGCCCCAGCATTTT. Translating gives CATTGMWVRMGYSNQPQHF.

This clonotype was observed at least ten times. This chain joins TRBV28 and TRBJ2-1; D possibly corresponds to TRBD2 (5 bases). Trimming cost V 6 bases and J 10 bases, with 16 bases left between them. Germline CDR1 reads MDHEN; CDR2 reads SYDVKM. The CDR3 loop spans 13 amino acids. CDR3 in DNA: TGTGCCAGCAGGTATGATCTAGCTAGCGAGCAGTTCTTC. Protein sequence: CASRYDLASEQFF.

This clonotype was seen a handful of times. V gene TRBV20-1 combines with J gene TRBJ2-2, with 11 nucleotides matching TRBD2. J was trimmed by 9 bases and V by 5 bases; bases with no gene match: 8. The V gene's germline CDR1 is DFQATT and CDR2 SNEGSKA (reference sequence). This CDR3 has 14 residues. The CDR3 loop reads CSASTSGSSRELFF. The CDR3 nucleotides are TGCAGTGCTTCAACTAGCGGGAGTAGCAGGGAGCTGTTTTTT.

This clonotype turned up a few times. The junction departs from germline at one end; a sequencing error may be responsible. The V gene is TRBV18, the J gene TRBJ2-7; D is undetermined. The CDR3 contains 14 residues. CDR1 is KGHSH, CDR2 LQKENI, per germline. CDR3: CASSGAASSYEQYF. In nucleotides, the CDR3 is TGCGCCAGCTCAGGCGCAGCGAGCTCCTACGAGCAGTACTTC.

J is TRBJ1-2 and V is TRBV4-1, with D hard to call. CDR3 length equals 14 residues. The V gene's germline CDR1 is MGHRA and CDR2 YSYEKL. The V and J ends lost 3 bases and 8 bases respectively, with 16 bases between them. The CDR3 spells CASSHQVAGRGYTF. The CDR3 nucleotides are TGCGCCAGCAGCCACCAGGTCGCAGGCCGCGGCTACACCTTC.

The V call is TRBV18, the J call TRBJ1-2; 10 positions match TRBD1. Trimming took 4 bases from V and 3 from J; bases not matched to a gene: 5. CDR1 and CDR2 from the germline V gene are KGHSH and LQKENI. The CDR3 is made up of 15 amino acids. The CDR3 DNA reads as TGTGCCAGCTCACAAGGCGGGACAGGGGACTATGGCTACACCTTC. The encoded protein is CASSQGGTGDYGYTF.